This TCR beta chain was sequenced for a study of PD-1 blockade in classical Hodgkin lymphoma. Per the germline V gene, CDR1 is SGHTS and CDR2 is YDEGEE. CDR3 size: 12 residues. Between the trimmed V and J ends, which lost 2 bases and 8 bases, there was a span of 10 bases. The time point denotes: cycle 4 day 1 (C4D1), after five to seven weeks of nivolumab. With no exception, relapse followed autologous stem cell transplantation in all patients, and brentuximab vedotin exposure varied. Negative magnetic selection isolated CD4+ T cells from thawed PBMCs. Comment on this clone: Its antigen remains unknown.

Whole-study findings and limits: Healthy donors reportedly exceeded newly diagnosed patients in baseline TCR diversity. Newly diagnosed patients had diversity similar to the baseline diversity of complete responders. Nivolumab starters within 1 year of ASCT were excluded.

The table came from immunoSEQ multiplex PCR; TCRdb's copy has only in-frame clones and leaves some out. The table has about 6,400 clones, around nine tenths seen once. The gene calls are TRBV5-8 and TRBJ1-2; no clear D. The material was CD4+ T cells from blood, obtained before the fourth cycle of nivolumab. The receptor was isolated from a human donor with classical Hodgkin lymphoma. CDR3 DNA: TGTGCCAGCAGCTTTCGAGGGATCGGCTACACCTTC. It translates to CASSFRGIGYTF.